This is a list of T cell receptor beta chains from one sample in a study of T cells in Graves' hyperthyroidism and ophthalmopathy. Using its own MiXCR run on the multiplex PCR reads, TCRdb lists one record per CDR3 protein. The table records around 180,000 distinct CDR3 sequences, over 15% of them present only once. Sequenced material: blood. The receptor set was obtained from a woman in her 50s with Graves' hyperthyroidism. The CDR3 runs from the conserved cysteine through the conserved F or W. Fields, in order: D gene, V gene, CDR3 protein. The D gene is left open where the match is weak.

NA | TRBV20-1 | CSAREGIDYGYTF
NA | TRBV6-5 | CASSYSGQNEKLFF
NA | TRBV5-1 | CASSPGTHRGAYEQYF
NA | TRBV11-2 | CASSRTRTRGTYEQYF
TRBD2 | TRBV5-1 | CASSLTSGGAGEQFF
NA | TRBV20-1 | CSASRRGTGELFF
NA | TRBV6-1 | CASSQGLEGYTF
NA | TRBV20-1 | CSASRGPSDQPQHF
NA | TRBV28 | CASSPRGPWAGNTIYF
TRBD1 | TRBV12-3/TRBV12-4 | CASSLTGGFGEQYF
TRBD2 | TRBV9 | CASSPPGGGAYEQYF
NA | TRBV5-8 | CASNFRKPIDTQYF
NA | TRBV7-9 | CASSHRRESNGYTF
NA | TRBV5-8 | CASSLPGTEAFF
NA | TRBV11-2 | CAGSLDRVGFTEAFF
NA | TRBV6-2/TRBV6-3 | CASSPQSGVGELFF
NA | TRBV24-1 | CATSDLQSRRLNYGYTF
NA | TRBV13 | CASGGGASYGYTF
NA | TRBV27 | CASSFGGMNTEAFF
NA | TRBV18 | CASSPKGPQQETQYF
TRBD1 | TRBV9 | CASSVGTVGNEKLFF
NA | TRBV28 | CASSSPDRGNQPQHF
NA | TRBV6-2/TRBV6-3 | CASSLLGSNEQFF
NA | TRBV9 | CASSARDSHYNEQFF
NA | TRBV6-1 | CASSESGAHYGYTF
NA | TRBV6-6 | CASSYGDGTYEQYF
NA | TRBV5-1 | CASSPPGYGELFF
NA | TRBV2 | CASSLTGPVRALHF
TRBD1 | TRBV4-3 | CASSQGDRGADEQYF
TRBD2 | TRBV5-1 | CASSLGAGAYEQFF
NA | TRBV7-9 | CASSLTDSGELFF
TRBD1 | TRBV28 | CASSPGQGGFGYTF
TRBD2 | TRBV19 | CASSPWGGKQETQYF
NA | TRBV12-3/TRBV12-4 | CASSFTATGTEAFF
TRBD1 | TRBV12-3/TRBV12-4 | CASSEYRGNEQFF
NA | TRBV20-1 | CSARVQGWQGYTF
TRBD1 | TRBV9 | CASSHTRTGGAYYGYTF
NA | TRBV7-2 | CASSLVVNILSGTEAFF
NA | TRBV28 | CASSTLWGNYGYTF
TRBD1 | TRBV18 | CASSPPGQGSVNGYTF
NA | TRBV12-3/TRBV12-4 | CASSSTVETLYGYTF
TRBD1 | TRBV7-3 | CASSLTGQAHGYTF
NA | TRBV13 | CASSLVGEGNYGYTF
NA | TRBV6-1 | CASAQVPNGYTF
NA | TRBV15 | CATSSSYEQYF
TRBD1 | TRBV7-8 | CASSLLTGGEKLFF
NA | TRBV4-1 | CASSHGGLPMNTEAFF
NA | TRBV7-2 | CASSFDGLSNQPQHF
TRBD1 | TRBV7-2 | CASSSNPTGRETQYF
TRBD1 | TRBV7-9 | CASSLEVGTAYGYTF
NA | TRBV9 | CASSVGRESYYGYTF
NA | TRBV7-2 | CASSLIVVGWGRNTIYF
NA | TRBV4-3 | CASSQGAPGEKLFF
TRBD1 | TRBV7-6 | CASSSRDSPYEQYF